This T cell receptor beta chain comes out of a study of T cells in Graves' hyperthyroidism and ophthalmopathy. On the study more broadly: Peripheral blood was secured at the point of initial diagnosis, before any treatment.

CDR3 length: 18 amino acids. V was trimmed by 3 bases and J by 7 bases, leaving 25 bases between them. From germline, CDR1 is MNHNS and CDR2 SASEGT. Study observations and caveats: Separation of ophthalmopathy from stable hyperthyroidism was achieved by a 13 V-J model.

What was amplified from RNA transcripts were TCR beta CDR3 regions. HTBI primers were employed in a first-round RT-PCR of the TCR CDR3. TCRdb redid the calling of the multiplex PCR reads with MiXCR, one entry per CDR3 protein. In the table there are fewer than 350,000 distinct CDR3 sequences, roughly a fifth of which are singletons. In its sample, this clonotype was seen a few times. Antigen specificity is unknown. A patient was excluded if there was uncontrolled infection, other autoimmune disease, pregnancy or lactation. The receptor was isolated from a woman aged 45-60 years with Graves' hyperthyroidism. Sequencing input: blood. The V call is TRBV6-1, the J call TRBJ1-5; D call uncertain. Written as DNA, the CDR3 is TGTGCCAGCAGTGATTTGCACCTATCGCGGGAACTTCACCAGCCCCAGCATTTT. It yields the protein CASSDLHLSRELHQPQHF.